This T cell receptor (beta chain) came from a study of cytomegalovirus exposure and HLA in healthy donors. Study-wide results and caveats: Excluded: some indistinguishable V segments such as TRBV6-2 and TRBV6-3. Rarity marked most TCR sequences, yet some public TCRs occurred in many donors. Later analysis identified around 15,000 TCR beta sequences associated with HLA alleles, using a false discovery rate threshold of 0.05. Earlier analysis found most TCR beta V segments productive about 87% or about 30% of the time.

For this clone: The antigen remains undetermined.

The germline V and J ends were trimmed by 5 bases and 5 bases, with 7 bases remaining between them. The CDR3 length is 13 residues. Germline lookup yields CDR1 MNHNS and CDR2 SASEGT. With 60 Vbeta and 13 Jbeta primers, the PCR was carried out. Sequencing used immunoSEQ multiplex PCR; TCRdb keeps in-frame clones, though not all of them. The table lists about 97,000 clones, 55% to 80% of them singletons. The V gene is TRBV6-1, the J gene TRBJ2-6; D is uncertain. The TCR originated in a middle-aged man in good health and CMV-seronegative. The specimen was PBMCs. CDR3 loop: CASSFDRANVLTF. The CDR3 bases are TGTGCCAGCAGTTTCGACAGGGCCAACGTCCTGACTTTC.